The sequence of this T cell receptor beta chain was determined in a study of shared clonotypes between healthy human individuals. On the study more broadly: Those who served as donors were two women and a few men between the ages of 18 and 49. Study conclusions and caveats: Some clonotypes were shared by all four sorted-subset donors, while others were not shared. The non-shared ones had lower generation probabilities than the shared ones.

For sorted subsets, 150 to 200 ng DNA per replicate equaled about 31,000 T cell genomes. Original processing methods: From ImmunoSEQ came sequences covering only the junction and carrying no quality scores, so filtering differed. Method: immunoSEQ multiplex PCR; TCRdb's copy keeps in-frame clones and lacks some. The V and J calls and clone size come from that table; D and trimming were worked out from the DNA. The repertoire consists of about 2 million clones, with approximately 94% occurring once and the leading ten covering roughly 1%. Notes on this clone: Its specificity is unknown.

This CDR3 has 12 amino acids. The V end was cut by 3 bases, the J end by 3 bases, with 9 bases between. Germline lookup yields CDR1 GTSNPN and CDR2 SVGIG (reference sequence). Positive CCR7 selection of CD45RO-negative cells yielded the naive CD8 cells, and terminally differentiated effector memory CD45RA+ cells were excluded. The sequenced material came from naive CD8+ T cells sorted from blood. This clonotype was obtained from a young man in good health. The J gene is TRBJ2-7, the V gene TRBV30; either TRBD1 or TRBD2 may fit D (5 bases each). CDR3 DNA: TGTGCCTGGAGGGGGGATTTCTACGAGCAGTACTTC. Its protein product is CAWRGDFYEQYF.